This T cell receptor beta chain was sequenced during a study of T cell responses to AZD1222 COVID-19 vaccine. The study, taken as a whole, reports: CD4 TCRs linked to vaccination spanned spike, dominating at 160-218 and 743-854. Clonal diversity may have been underestimated in mostly white British donors.

Concerning this clone itself: Its specificity is not known.

Pooling was applied to second doses at about 4 or about 12 weeks. Germline lookup yields CDR1 ENHRY and CDR2 SYGVKD. Between the trimmed V and J ends, which lost 0 bases and 4 bases, there was a span of 7 bases. CDR3 length: 14 residues. The protocol was immunoSEQ multiplex PCR, while the TCRdb copy is restricted to in-frame clones and leaves out a portion. The profile shows roughly 140,000 clones, 87% of them singletons. The receptor was isolated from an adult who received the AZD1222 COVID-19 vaccine. The material sequenced was peripheral blood, taken 28 days after the second AZD1222 dose. The chain links TRBV10-3 to TRBJ1-3; D gene ambiguous. CDR3 amino acids: CAISESTGGNTIYF. In DNA, the CDR3 is TGTGCCATCAGTGAGTCAACGGGAGGAAACACCATATATTTT.